Listed below are T cell receptor beta chains from one sample, sequenced in a study of T cells in Graves' hyperthyroidism and ophthalmopathy. TCRdb re-called the multiplex PCR reads with MiXCR, one entry per CDR3 protein. Among 600,000 to 750,000 distinct CDR3 sequences listed, around 15% were seen once. The sequencing input was blood. Source of these receptors: a man in his fifties or sixties with Graves' hyperthyroidism. CDR3s include the opening cysteine and the closing phenylalanine or tryptophan. Each record gives: CDR3 protein, CDR3 DNA, V gene, clone size, D gene, J gene. The D gene is left open where the match is weak. The size of a clone is reported for some rows only, either as once, few or many, or as a class for expanded clones.

CDR3aa: CASSLRGQSTEAFF
CDR3nt: TGTGCCAGTAGTCTACGAGGACAGAGCACTGAAGCTTTCTTT
v_gene: TRBV19
abundance: few
d_gene: -
j_gene: TRBJ1-1

CDR3aa: CASSSRQGFGYTF
CDR3nt: TGTGCCAGCAGTTCTCGACAGGGGTTCGGCTACACCTTC
v_gene: TRBV27
abundance: few
d_gene: TRBD1
j_gene: TRBJ1-2

CDR3aa: CASSVPWTEAFF
CDR3nt: TGTGCCAGCAGCGTCCCGTGGACTGAAGCTTTCTTT
v_gene: TRBV28
abundance: many
d_gene: -
j_gene: TRBJ1-1

CDR3aa: CASSLVLSDSYNEQYF
CDR3nt: TGTGCCAGCAGCTTAGTTCTTTCCGACTCCTACAATGAGCAGTACTTC
v_gene: TRBV11-2
abundance: -
d_gene: -
j_gene: TRBJ2-7

CDR3aa: CASSLWNRRNTEAFF
CDR3nt: TGTGCCAGCAGTTTATGGAACAGGAGGAACACTGAAGCTTTCTTT
v_gene: TRBV28
abundance: -
d_gene: -
j_gene: TRBJ1-1

CDR3aa: CASSFFQGSYEQYF
CDR3nt: TGTGCCAGCAGCTTTTTTCAGGGCTCCTACGAGCAGTACTTC
v_gene: TRBV7-9
abundance: many
d_gene: -
j_gene: TRBJ2-7

CDR3aa: CASSYSILGQVKLADYNEQFF
CDR3nt: TGTGCCAGCAGTTACTCGATATTAGGACAGGTCAAACTAGCGGACTACAATGAGCAGTTCTTC
v_gene: TRBV6-2/TRBV6-3
abundance: many
d_gene: -
j_gene: TRBJ2-1

CDR3aa: CATGDGSSYEQYF
CDR3nt: TGTGCCACCGGGGACGGATCCTCCTACGAGCAGTACTTC
v_gene: TRBV19
abundance: -
d_gene: -
j_gene: TRBJ2-7

CDR3aa: CASRPTSNEQFF
CDR3nt: TGCGCCAGCAGACCGACTAGCAATGAGCAGTTCTTC
v_gene: TRBV5-1
abundance: few
d_gene: -
j_gene: TRBJ2-1

CDR3aa: CASSPSGLAYNEQFF
CDR3nt: TGTGCCAGCAGCCCATCGGGACTAGCGTACAATGAGCAGTTCTTC
v_gene: TRBV12-3/TRBV12-4
abundance: many
d_gene: TRBD2
j_gene: TRBJ2-1

CDR3aa: CASSHGGGTEAFF
CDR3nt: TGTGCCAGCAGTCATGGGGGCGGCACTGAAGCTTTCTTT
v_gene: TRBV11-2
abundance: many
d_gene: -
j_gene: TRBJ1-1

CDR3aa: CSVEASPGQGGWSGNTIYF
CDR3nt: TGCAGCGTTGAAGCCTCCCCTGGACAGGGAGGCTGGTCTGGAAACACCATATATTTT
v_gene: TRBV29-1
abundance: -
d_gene: TRBD1
j_gene: TRBJ1-3

CDR3aa: CASSLSGTSHGEQYF
CDR3nt: TGTGCCAGCAGCCTTTCCGGGACTAGTCACGGCGAGCAGTACTTC
v_gene: TRBV9
abundance: few
d_gene: TRBD2
j_gene: TRBJ2-7

CDR3aa: CACRGTSGAGETQYF
CDR3nt: TGTGCCTGTCGCGGGACTAGCGGGGCCGGGGAGACCCAGTACTTC
v_gene: TRBV19
abundance: -
d_gene: TRBD2
j_gene: TRBJ2-5

CDR3aa: CASKVGSSQETQYF
CDR3nt: TGTGCCAGCAAAGTTGGTAGCAGCCAAGAGACCCAGTACTTC
v_gene: TRBV2
abundance: many
d_gene: -
j_gene: TRBJ2-5

CDR3aa: CASSEDRAYEQYF
CDR3nt: TGTGCCAGCAGTGAAGACAGGGCCTACGAGCAGTACTTC
v_gene: TRBV2
abundance: many
d_gene: -
j_gene: TRBJ2-7

CDR3aa: CASSLKTPGLAGDREQFF
CDR3nt: TGTGCCAGCAGCTTAAAAACACCGGGACTAGCGGGAGATCGTGAGCAGTTCTTC
v_gene: TRBV7-3
abundance: many
d_gene: TRBD2
j_gene: TRBJ2-1

CDR3aa: CASSPGSNTIYF
CDR3nt: TGTGCCAGCAGCCCAGGGAGTAACACCATATATTTT
v_gene: TRBV7-2
abundance: -
d_gene: -
j_gene: TRBJ1-3

CDR3aa: CASSYTGRNTGELFF
CDR3nt: TGTGCCAGCAGTTACACCGGGAGGAATACCGGGGAGCTGTTTTTT
v_gene: TRBV6-5
abundance: -
d_gene: TRBD2
j_gene: TRBJ2-2

CDR3aa: CAWSVLTGYNEQFF
CDR3nt: TGTGCCTGGAGTGTATTGACGGGATACAATGAGCAGTTCTTC
v_gene: TRBV30
abundance: few
d_gene: -
j_gene: TRBJ2-1

CDR3aa: CASSSVPGMDTQYF
CDR3nt: TGTGCCAGCAGCTCCGTCCCGGGCATGGATACGCAGTATTTT
v_gene: TRBV6-1
abundance: -
d_gene: -
j_gene: TRBJ2-3

CDR3aa: CASHRAPGTGELFF
CDR3nt: TGTGCCTCCCACAGGGCCCCGGGCACCGGGGAGCTGTTTTTT
v_gene: TRBV30
abundance: many
d_gene: -
j_gene: TRBJ2-2

CDR3aa: CSGGTSGSYEQYF
CDR3nt: TGCAGCGGGGGGACTAGCGGCTCCTACGAGCAGTACTTC
v_gene: TRBV29-1
abundance: few
d_gene: TRBD2
j_gene: TRBJ2-7

CDR3aa: CASKLGGQQETQYF
CDR3nt: TGTGCCAGCAAACTCGGCGGCCAACAAGAGACCCAGTACTTC
v_gene: TRBV7-2
abundance: many
d_gene: -
j_gene: TRBJ2-5

CDR3aa: CASSQVQWKNGYTF
CDR3nt: TGTGCCAGCAGCCAAGTACAGTGGAAAAATGGCTACACCTTC
v_gene: TRBV14
abundance: -
d_gene: -
j_gene: TRBJ1-2

CDR3aa: CASSPSGAGLGWNEQFF
CDR3nt: TGTGCCAGCAGCCCTTCCGGGGCGGGACTAGGATGGAATGAGCAGTTCTTC
v_gene: TRBV9
abundance: few
d_gene: TRBD2
j_gene: TRBJ2-1

CDR3aa: CAISEPLQGWVPEQYF
CDR3nt: TGTGCCATCAGTGAGCCACTACAGGGATGGGTCCCCGAGCAGTACTTC
v_gene: TRBV10-3
abundance: many
d_gene: -
j_gene: TRBJ2-7

CDR3aa: CASRDSLGSSYNEQFF
CDR3nt: TGTGCCAGTAGGGACTCGCTCGGGAGCTCCTACAATGAGCAGTTCTTC
v_gene: TRBV19
abundance: few
d_gene: -
j_gene: TRBJ2-1

CDR3aa: CASSKTSHTSGTYNEQFF
CDR3nt: TGTGCCAGCAGTAAAACCAGTCATACTAGCGGGACGTACAATGAGCAGTTCTTC
v_gene: TRBV6-2/TRBV6-3
abundance: many
d_gene: TRBD2
j_gene: TRBJ2-1

CDR3aa: CASRMPGQEYYEQFF
CDR3nt: TGTGCCAGCAGGATGCCGGGACAGGAATACTATGAGCAGTTCTTC
v_gene: TRBV2
abundance: many
d_gene: TRBD1
j_gene: TRBJ2-1

CDR3aa: CASSLARAYNEQFF
CDR3nt: TGCGCCAGCAGCTTGGCCAGGGCCTACAATGAGCAGTTCTTC
v_gene: TRBV5-1
abundance: -
d_gene: -
j_gene: TRBJ2-1

CDR3aa: CASSLRYRTDTQYF
CDR3nt: TGTGCCAGCAGTTTACGGTATCGCACAGATACGCAGTATTTT
v_gene: TRBV28
abundance: many
d_gene: -
j_gene: TRBJ2-3

CDR3aa: CASSLPSGGSNSPLHF
CDR3nt: TGTGCCAGCAGCTTGCCGTCTGGGGGATCCAATTCACCCCTCCACTTT
v_gene: TRBV5-6
abundance: few
d_gene: -
j_gene: TRBJ1-6

CDR3aa: CASSLPGATNEKLFF
CDR3nt: TGTGCCAGCTCACTTCCAGGAGCAACTAATGAAAAACTGTTTTTT
v_gene: TRBV18
abundance: -
d_gene: -
j_gene: TRBJ1-4

CDR3aa: CASSVRAGGSEQFF
CDR3nt: TGTGCCAGCAGCGTGAGGGCGGGAGGTAGTGAGCAGTTCTTC
v_gene: TRBV9
abundance: -
d_gene: TRBD2
j_gene: TRBJ2-1

CDR3aa: CASSLPGGAYNEQFF
CDR3nt: TGTGCCAGCAGTTTACCAGGGGGCGCTTACAATGAGCAGTTCTTC
v_gene: TRBV27
abundance: many
d_gene: TRBD1
j_gene: TRBJ2-1

CDR3aa: CASSQGVGDDQPQHF
CDR3nt: TGTGCCAGCAGCCAAGGTGTCGGGGACGATCAGCCCCAGCATTTT
v_gene: TRBV14
abundance: few
d_gene: -
j_gene: TRBJ1-5

CDR3aa: CASHTGLAGALSSYEQYF
CDR3nt: TGTGCCAGCCACACAGGACTAGCGGGAGCCCTAAGCTCCTACGAGCAGTACTTC
v_gene: TRBV28
abundance: -
d_gene: TRBD2
j_gene: TRBJ2-7

CDR3aa: CARLISQDTSYNEQFF
CDR3nt: TGTGCCAGATTAATTTCCCAGGATACCTCCTACAATGAGCAGTTCTTC
v_gene: TRBV19
abundance: few
d_gene: -
j_gene: TRBJ2-1

CDR3aa: CASNPQGNGNEQFF
CDR3nt: TGTGCCAGCAACCCCCAAGGGAATGGGAATGAGCAGTTCTTC
v_gene: TRBV6-1
abundance: few
d_gene: -
j_gene: TRBJ2-1

CDR3aa: CASGTHGQGPYEQYF
CDR3nt: TGTGCCAGCGGAACTCACGGACAGGGCCCGTACGAGCAGTACTTC
v_gene: TRBV27
abundance: many
d_gene: TRBD1
j_gene: TRBJ2-7

CDR3aa: CASLKGGGATGELFF
CDR3nt: TGCGCCAGCCTGAAGGGGGGAGGAGCCACCGGGGAGCTGTTTTTT
v_gene: TRBV10-2
abundance: many
d_gene: -
j_gene: TRBJ2-2

CDR3aa: CASSLLRDRTNGYTF
CDR3nt: TGTGCCAGCAGTTTATTAAGGGACCGGACGAATGGCTACACCTTC
v_gene: TRBV27
abundance: few
d_gene: -
j_gene: TRBJ1-2

CDR3aa: CASSLNSGSNNEQFF
CDR3nt: TGTGCCAGCAGCTTGAATAGCGGGAGCAACAATGAGCAGTTCTTC
v_gene: TRBV7-2
abundance: -
d_gene: TRBD2
j_gene: TRBJ2-1

CDR3aa: CAISELTSGRYEQYF
CDR3nt: TGTGCCATCAGTGAGCTGACTAGCGGGAGGTACGAGCAGTACTTC
v_gene: TRBV10-3
abundance: -
d_gene: TRBD2
j_gene: TRBJ2-7

CDR3aa: CASSRTSAFYEQYF
CDR3nt: TGTGCCAGCAGCCGAACTAGCGCGTTCTACGAGCAGTACTTC
v_gene: TRBV11-2
abundance: many
d_gene: TRBD2
j_gene: TRBJ2-7

CDR3aa: CASSLTSGRAQDTQYF
CDR3nt: TGTGCCAGCAGTCTCACTAGCGGGAGGGCCCAAGATACGCAGTATTTT
v_gene: TRBV28
abundance: many
d_gene: TRBD2
j_gene: TRBJ2-3

CDR3aa: CSARPLAGASYEQYF
CDR3nt: TGCAGTGCTAGACCCCTAGCGGGAGCCTCCTACGAGCAGTACTTC
v_gene: TRBV20-1
abundance: few
d_gene: TRBD2
j_gene: TRBJ2-7

CDR3aa: CASSRLGTGGTGEQFF
CDR3nt: TGTGCCAGCAGCCGTTTAGGGACAGGAGGGACTGGGGAGCAGTTCTTC
v_gene: TRBV27
abundance: few
d_gene: TRBD1
j_gene: TRBJ2-1

CDR3aa: CASTPSGGSEQYF
CDR3nt: TGTGCCAGCACACCTAGCGGAGGAAGCGAGCAGTACTTC
v_gene: TRBV9
abundance: -
d_gene: TRBD2
j_gene: TRBJ2-7

CDR3aa: CASSPELAGVQETQYF
CDR3nt: TGTGCCAGCTCACCGGAGCTAGCGGGAGTGCAAGAGACCCAGTACTTC
v_gene: TRBV18
abundance: many
d_gene: TRBD2
j_gene: TRBJ2-5

CDR3aa: CASSPIQGGTAGELFF
CDR3nt: TGTGCCAGCAGTCCCATTCAGGGGGGTACGGCCGGGGAGCTGTTTTTT
v_gene: TRBV27
abundance: many
d_gene: -
j_gene: TRBJ2-2

CDR3aa: CASSLEGAGMNEQFF
CDR3nt: TGTGCCAGCAGCTTAGAGGGGGCGGGCATGAATGAGCAGTTCTTC
v_gene: TRBV7-9
abundance: -
d_gene: TRBD1
j_gene: TRBJ2-1

CDR3aa: CASSEARSNQPQHF
CDR3nt: TGTGCCAGCAGTGAAGCTCGGAGCAATCAGCCCCAGCATTTT
v_gene: TRBV2
abundance: -
d_gene: -
j_gene: TRBJ1-5